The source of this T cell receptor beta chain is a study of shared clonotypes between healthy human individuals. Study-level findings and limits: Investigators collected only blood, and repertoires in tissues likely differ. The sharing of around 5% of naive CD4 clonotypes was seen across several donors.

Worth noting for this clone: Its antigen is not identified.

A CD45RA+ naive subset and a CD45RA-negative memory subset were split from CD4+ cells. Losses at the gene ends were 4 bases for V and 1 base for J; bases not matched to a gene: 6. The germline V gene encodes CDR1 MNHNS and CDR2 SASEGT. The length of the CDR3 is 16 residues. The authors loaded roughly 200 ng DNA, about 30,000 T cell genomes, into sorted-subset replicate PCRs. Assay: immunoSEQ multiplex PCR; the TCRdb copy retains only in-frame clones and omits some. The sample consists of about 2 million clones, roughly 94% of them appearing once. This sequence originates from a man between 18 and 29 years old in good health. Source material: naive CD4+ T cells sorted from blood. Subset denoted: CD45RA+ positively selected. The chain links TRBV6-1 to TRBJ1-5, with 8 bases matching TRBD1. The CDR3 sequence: CASSADREGSNQPQHF. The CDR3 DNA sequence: TGTGCCAGCAGTGCGGACAGGGAGGGAAGCAATCAGCCCCAGCATTTT.